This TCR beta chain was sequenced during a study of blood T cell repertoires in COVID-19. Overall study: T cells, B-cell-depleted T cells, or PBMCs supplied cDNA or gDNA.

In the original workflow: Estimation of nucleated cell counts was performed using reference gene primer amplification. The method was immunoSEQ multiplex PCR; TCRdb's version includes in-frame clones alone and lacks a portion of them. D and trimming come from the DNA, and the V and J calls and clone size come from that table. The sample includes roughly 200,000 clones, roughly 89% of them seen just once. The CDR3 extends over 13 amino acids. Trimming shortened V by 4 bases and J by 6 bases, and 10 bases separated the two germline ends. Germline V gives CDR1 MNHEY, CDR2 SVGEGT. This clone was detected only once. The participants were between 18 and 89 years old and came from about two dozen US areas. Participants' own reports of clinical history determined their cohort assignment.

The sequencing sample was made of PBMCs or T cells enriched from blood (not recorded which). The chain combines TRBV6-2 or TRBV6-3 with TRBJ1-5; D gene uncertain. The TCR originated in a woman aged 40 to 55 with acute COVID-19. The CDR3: CASSSDGVQPQHF. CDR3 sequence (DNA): TGTGCCAGCAGTTCAGACGGGGTTCAGCCCCAGCATTTT.